The 8 T cell receptor beta chains below were found in one sample sequenced in a study of blood T cell repertoires in COVID-19. Profiled with immunoSEQ multiplex PCR; TCRdb holds only in-frame clones, not every one. The sample carries about 83,000 clones, around 87% recorded once. Sample: peripheral blood. The source is a man at least 80 years old with active or convalescent COVID-19.

V usage is TRBV19 and J usage is TRBJ1-4; D is unclear. Germline-derived CDR1 and CDR2 are LNHDA and SQIVND (reference sequence). This CDR3 has 14 amino acids. Trimming took 3 bases from V and 8 from J, leaving 13 bases between them. The CDR3 sequence is CASSIYPSEEKLFF. CDR3 coding DNA: TGTGCCAGTAGTATTTATCCCTCGGAGGAAAAACTGTTTTTT.

This chain connects TRBV7-9 to TRBJ2-3, with D maybe TRBD2 (6 bases). CDR3 length: 14 amino acids. The germline V and J ends were trimmed by 3 bases and 0 bases, with 7 bases remaining between them. Germline CDR1 is SEHNR and CDR2 is FQNEAQ (reference sequence). The CDR3 DNA follows: TGTGCCAGCAGCTTGGCGGGGAGCACAGATACGCAGTATTTT. It yields the protein CASSLAGSTDTQYF.

This chain uses TRBV28 with TRBJ1-2; 8 positions agree with TRBD1. Germline V CDR1 and CDR2: MDHEN, SYDVKM. The J segment lost 8 bases and the V segment lost 5 bases, leaving 19 bases of the junction unmatched. The CDR3 loop spans 17 amino acids. CDR3 region: CASSEAGTGGEIRGYTF. Written as DNA, the CDR3 is TGTGCCAGCAGTGAGGCCGGGACAGGTGGTGAGATTCGGGGCTACACCTTC.

This rearrangement joins TRBV25-1 to TRBJ1-1, with a possible D match to TRBD1 (6 bases). Germline-derived CDR1 and CDR2 are MGHDK and SYGVNS. This CDR3 is 14 amino acids long. V was clipped by 7 bases and J by 3 bases, with 15 bases between them. CDR3 in DNA: TGTGCCAGCATGCCCAGGGGTGCGTACACTGAAGCTTTCTTT. As protein: CASMPRGAYTEAFF.

The chain combines TRBV10-3 with TRBJ1-4; 7 nucleotides line up with TRBD1. The CDR3 spans 13 residues. V was pared by 6 bases and J by 5 bases, with 3 bases of the junction left unmatched. Germline V gives CDR1 ENHRY, CDR2 SYGVKD. The CDR3 region has the DNA TGTGCCATCAGGGGACAGAGCAATGAAAAACTGTTTTTT. This sequence encodes CAIRGQSNEKLFF.

The CDR3 bases are TGCGCCAGCAGCCGGGACAGATACGAGCAGTACGTC. Translation: CASSRDRYEQYV. The gene calls are TRBV10-2 and TRBJ2-7; TRBD1 matches at 7 bases. This CDR3 comprises 12 residues. V lost 6 bases, J lost 4 bases, and 3 bases stayed unmatched. Germline values: CDR1 WSHSY, CDR2 SAAADI.

This rearrangement joins TRBV11-2 to TRBJ2-2, with 11 bases fitting TRBD1. V shed 5 bases and J 7 bases; nucleotides not matched to a gene: 6. The germline V gene encodes CDR1 SGHAT and CDR2 FQNNGV. The CDR3 runs 15 residues. The CDR3: CASSTRTGGIGELFF. The CDR3 bases are TGTGCCAGCAGCACCCGGACAGGGGGCATCGGGGAGCTGTTTTTT.

This clone has a single count. At one end the junction does not follow the germline gene, possibly because of a read error. The chain has TRBV7-8 and TRBJ2-5; the match to TRBD2 covers 7 bases. Germline loops: CDR1 SGHVS, CDR2 FQNEAQ. The CDR3 totals 12 residues. This chain's CDR3 is CASSHGAGRVDF. DNA for the CDR3: TGTGCCAGCAGCCACGGGGCAGGGAGGGTAGACTTC.